The 9 T cell receptor beta chains reported below all come from one sample, sequenced in a study of blood T cells in healthy people across ages. The second PCR ran roughly 7 to 12 cycles with a sample-barcoded 5' primer and J-beta primers. In TCRdb, the 5' RACE reads were re-called with MiXCR into one record per CDR3 protein. The sample records under 1,000,000 distinct CDR3 sequences, 46% being singletons. The sample was blood. The source of these receptors is a man older than 75 in good health.

Note on this clonotype: A much larger clone lies a single base off, so this may be a read error. V usage is TRBV29-1 and J usage is TRBJ2-7, with D perhaps matching TRBD1 (6 bases). This CDR3 is built from 15 residues. Germline CDR1 is SQVTM and CDR2 is ANQGSEA. The CDR3 nucleotides read TGCAGCGGGGCACAGGGATTCGTCGGCTCCTACGGGCAGTACTTC. It encodes CSGAQGFVGSYGQYF.

The chain recombines TRBV18 with TRBJ2-3, with 8 nucleotides matching TRBD2. Trimming took 4 bases from V and 2 from J; bases not matched to a gene: 8. The CDR3 totals 16 residues. Germline V gene sequence: CDR1 KGHSH, CDR2 LQKENI. The CDR3 reads CASSRAGTRVTDTQYF. The DNA for the CDR3 is TGTGCCAGCTCACGGGCCGGGACTAGGGTCACAGATACGCAGTATTTT.

The V and J genes are TRBV11-1 and TRBJ2-1, with 12 bases lining up with TRBD1. CDR3 length equals 24 residues. The V segment lost 7 bases and the J segment 3 bases; nucleotides outside the gene matches: 31. Germline V gene sequence: CDR1 SGHAT, CDR2 FQDESV (reference sequence). This CDR3 reads CASMPLLGGQGADGSPIYYNEQFF. The CDR3, as DNA: TGTGCCAGCATGCCACTCCTAGGGGGACAGGGGGCCGACGGAAGCCCCATATACTACAATGAGCAGTTCTTC.

This clonotype was found a few times. This chain uses TRBV29-1 with TRBJ2-5; D remains unclear. V dropped 8 bases and J dropped 5 bases, with 9 bases sitting between them. Germline V gene lookup returns CDR1 SQVTM and CDR2 ANQGSEA. This CDR3 comprises 10 residues. DNA for the CDR3: TGCAGCTTTCGGATGGAGACCCAGTACTTC. Translating it yields CSFRMETQYF.

V usage is TRBV4-2 and J usage is TRBJ2-1, with D possibly TRBD2 on 5 matching bases. Per the germline V gene, CDR1 is LGHNA and CDR2 is YNFKEQ. The CDR3 sequence is 14 residues long. V gave up 0 bases and J gave up 7 bases, with 10 bases separating them. CDR3 sequence (DNA): TGTGCCAGCAGCCAAGAGCTAGCTGGTAATGAGCAGTTCTTC. Protein product: CASSQELAGNEQFF.

The chain is built from TRBV24-1 and TRBJ2-1; 8 bases map to TRBD2. Germline V gene sequence: CDR1 KGHDR, CDR2 SFDVKD. Losses at the gene ends were 4 bases for V and 6 bases for J; bases not matched to a gene: 22. The CDR3 covers 20 residues. The CDR3 is CATSDPRTSRGKGGSNEQFF. In DNA, the CDR3 is TGTGCCACCAGTGACCCTCGGACTAGCAGAGGTAAAGGTGGTTCCAATGAGCAGTTCTTC.

Of note for this clonotype: Compared with germline, one end of the junction differs, possibly owing to a read error. The chain recombines TRBV5-1 with TRBJ2-1; D possibly corresponds to TRBD2 (8 bases). Looked up from germline, CDR1 is SGHRS and CDR2 is YFSETQ. The CDR3 consists of 14 residues. The CDR3 nucleotides are TGCGCCAGCAGGCCCGGGGGGGACAGTAATGAGCAGTCGTTC. Amino acid sequence: CASRPGGDSNEQSF. The whole variable domain, remainder taken from reference TRBV5-1 and TRBJ2-1, is KAGVTQTPRYLIKTRGQQVTLSCSPISGHRSVSWYQQTPGQGLQFLFEYFSETQRNKGNFPGRFSGRQFSNSRSEMNVSTLELGDSALYLCASRPGGDSNEQSFGPGTRLTVL.

The chain links TRBV29-1 to TRBJ2-7; 7 bases match TRBD2. Trimming at V came to 6 bases and at J to 3 bases, leaving 11 bases not matched to a gene. Germline V gene data show CDR1 as SQVTM and CDR2 as ANQGSEA. CDR3 length equals 14 residues. The CDR3 here is CSVVGRAGSYEQYF. The CDR3, as DNA: TGCAGCGTCGTAGGACGAGCGGGGAGCTACGAGCAGTACTTC.

The chain recombines TRBV6-5 with TRBJ2-3, with D uncertain. The CDR3 runs 13 residues. Per germline, CDR1 MNHEY and CDR2 SVGAGI. V lost 6 bases, J lost 3 bases, and 10 bases lay in between. As DNA, the CDR3 is TGTGCCAGCAGGGCCCCTGTAACAGATACGCAGTATTTT. It is translated as CASRAPVTDTQYF.